Each of the 25 T cell receptor beta chains below was sequenced from the same sample in a study of blood T cell repertoires in COVID-19. Produced via immunoSEQ multiplex PCR; TCRdb's table is partial and in-frame only. Among almost 400,000 clones listed, under 90% were seen once. Material: PBMCs or T cells enriched from blood (not recorded which). The receptors shown here come from a woman aged 25 to 39 who had recovered from COVID-19.

This chain links TRBV29-1 with TRBJ1-2; 8 nucleotides agree with TRBD1. V shed 4 bases, J shed 4 bases, and the junction held 2 bases outside the gene matches. Germline CDR1 SQVTM, CDR2 ANQGSEA. This CDR3 is built from 12 residues. CDR3 in amino acids: CSVGTGIYGYTF. The CDR3 bases are TGCAGCGTTGGGACAGGGATCTATGGCTACACCTTC.

This clone was observed a handful of times. The rearrangement uses TRBV13 and TRBJ1-2, with 8 bases fitting TRBD1. The germline CDR1 and CDR2 sequences are PRHDT and FYEKMQ (reference sequence). J was trimmed by 6 bases and V by 5 bases; bases with no gene match: 11. The CDR3 consists of 15 residues. CDR3 region: CASSPRPQGVDGYTF. In DNA, the CDR3 is TGTGCCAGCAGCCCCCGCCCACAGGGGGTAGATGGCTACACCTTC.

In the case of this clone: At one of its ends the junction is not consistent with the germline gene, which may arise from a read error. The chain employs TRBV7-9 and TRBJ2-3; D possibly corresponds to TRBD2 (6 bases). Germline V gene lookup returns CDR1 SEHNR and CDR2 FQNEAQ (reference sequence). The CDR3 has 8 residues. The CDR3 DNA follows: TGTGCCAGCAGCCCCGCGGGGTTT. Translation: CASSPAGF.

The chain recombines TRBV30 with TRBJ2-1, with unresolved D. Germline V gives CDR1 GTSNPN, CDR2 SVGIG (reference sequence). The CDR3 extends over 13 amino acids. V was cut by 1 base and J by 2 bases, with 6 bases left in between. The CDR3 is CAWSGQAYNEQFF. The CDR3 nucleotides are TGTGCCTGGAGTGGTCAGGCCTACAATGAGCAGTTCTTC.

This rearrangement joins TRBV19 to TRBJ1-5; D is perhaps TRBD1 (5 bases). Trimming pared 10 bases from V and 7 bases from J, leaving 20 bases between. Germline V lookup: CDR1 LNHDA, CDR2 SQIVND (reference sequence). The CDR3 has 14 residues. CDR3 in amino acids: CATMGGDRDQPQHF. The CDR3 DNA reads TGTGCCACTATGGGGGGGGACCGTGACCAGCCCCAGCATTTT.

The count of this clone is one. DNA of the CDR3: TGCGCCAGCAGCCAAGAGAGAGGAGGACAGCCCCAGCATTTT. Translating it yields CASSQERGGQPQHF. This rearrangement joins TRBV4-1 to TRBJ1-5, with D hard to call. The CDR3 extends over 14 amino acids. CDR1 MGHRA and CDR2 YSYEKL come from the germline V gene. Trimming pared 0 bases from V and 7 bases from J, leaving 10 bases between.

The J gene is TRBJ1-1, the V gene TRBV27; D perhaps matches TRBD1 (6 bases). Trimming took 1 base from V and 7 from J, leaving 13 bases between them. Germline values: CDR1 MNHEY, CDR2 SMNVEV (reference sequence). The CDR3 runs 14 residues. This CDR3 reads CASSLLGGQIEAFF. The CDR3, as DNA: TGTGCCAGCAGTTTATTAGGTGGACAGATTGAAGCTTTCTTT.

The chain employs TRBV5-1 and TRBJ1-1; tentatively, D is TRBD1 (6 bases). Trimming pared 0 bases from V and 6 bases from J, leaving 15 bases between. CDR1 SGHRS and CDR2 YFSETQ come from the germline V gene. This CDR3 spans 15 amino acids. The CDR3, as DNA: TGCGCCAGCAGCTTGGGGGTATCTGGGGGCGCTGAAGCTTTCTTT. Amino acid sequence: CASSLGVSGGAEAFF.

The chain links TRBV6-1 to TRBJ2-7; 8 bases are shared with TRBD1. J lost 3 bases, V lost 2 bases, and 6 bases had no gene match. CDR3 length equals 15 residues. CDR1 and CDR2 from the germline V gene are MNHNS and SASEGT. The CDR3: CASSESPGGHYEQYF. The CDR3 DNA reads as TGTGCCAGCAGTGAATCGCCAGGGGGCCACTACGAGCAGTACTTC.

A word on this clone: One junction end does not reproduce the germline sequence, and a read error may be involved. The chain is built from TRBV28 and TRBJ2-7; D perhaps matches TRBD2 (6 bases). The CDR3 has 11 amino acids. From germline, CDR1 is MDHEN and CDR2 SYDVKM. As DNA, the CDR3 is TGTGCCAGCAGTATGGGACTTTTTCTCGTTTTC. It codes for CASSMGLFLVF. The whole variable domain, filled in from reference TRBV28 and TRBJ2-7, reads DVKVTQSSRYLVKRTGEKVFLECVQDMDHENMFWYRQDPGLGLRLIYFSYDVKMKEKGDIPEGYSVSREKKERFSLILESASTNQTSMYLCASSMGLFLVFGPGTRLTVT.

The chain couples TRBV6-2 or TRBV6-3 to TRBJ1-5; 9 positions match TRBD1. There are 16 residues in the CDR3. Losses at the gene ends were 5 bases for V and 2 bases for J; bases not matched to a gene: 7. CDR1 is MNHEY and CDR2 is SVGEGT in the germline V gene. This chain's CDR3 is CASSPIRTGGNQPQHF. Written as DNA, the CDR3 is TGTGCCAGCAGTCCGATCAGGACAGGGGGCAATCAGCCCCAGCATTTT.

The chain is built from TRBV5-1 and TRBJ2-3, with TRBD2 matching over 11 bases. The CDR3 runs to 15 residues. With V trimmed by 2 bases and J by 4 bases, 3 bases remained unmatched. In germline, CDR1 is SGHRS, CDR2 YFSETQ. CDR3 region: CASSLLAGEADTQYF. The CDR3 DNA reads TGCGCCAGCAGCTTACTAGCGGGAGAGGCAGATACGCAGTATTTT.

The chain links TRBV30 to TRBJ1-6; D gene uncertain. V lost 0 bases and J 9 bases, leaving 18 bases between the germline ends. Germline assignment: CDR1 GTSNPN and CDR2 SVGIG (reference sequence). The CDR3 is 16 amino acids. The CDR3 sequence: CAWSVRSGSGISPLHF. The CDR3 DNA reads as TGTGCCTGGAGTGTACGGTCGGGGAGTGGAATTTCACCCCTCCACTTT.

The table lists this clone with a count of one. The chain couples TRBV29-1 to TRBJ1-3, with D unclear. CDR1 SQVTM and CDR2 ANQGSEA come from the germline V gene. CDR3 length: 15 residues. Trimming took off 4 bases at V and 0 bases at J, with 13 bases between the two ends. The CDR3 here is CSVVGPTLSGNTIYF. The CDR3, as DNA: TGCAGCGTTGTTGGGCCGACCCTCTCTGGAAACACCATATATTTT.

The V gene is TRBV29-1, the J gene TRBJ2-2; 9 positions agree with TRBD2. V lost 7 bases to trimming and J lost 7 bases; unmatched junction nucleotides: 7. The length of the CDR3 is 13 residues. Germline V gene data show CDR1 as SQVTM and CDR2 as ANQGSEA. The DNA of the CDR3 is TGCAGCGGCTTGGGACTAGCAAACGGGGAGCTGTTTTTT. This sequence encodes CSGLGLANGELFF.

This clone has only one observation. The rearrangement links TRBV6-5 to TRBJ1-6; D might be TRBD1 (6 bases). The CDR3 is 14 amino acids. Between the trimmed V and J ends, which lost 8 bases and 10 bases, there was a span of 18 bases. Per the germline V gene, CDR1 is MNHEY and CDR2 is SVGAGI. The CDR3 coding sequence is TGTGCCAGCCATCGGGGAACAGGGATATCACCCCTCCACTTT. This sequence encodes CASHRGTGISPLHF.

This clone appeared a few times. The CDR3 sequence: CASSPGLSGNTIYF. CDR3 DNA: TGTGCCAGCTCACCGGGACTATCTGGAAACACCATATATTTT. The J gene is TRBJ1-3, the V gene TRBV18; D may be TRBD1 (5 bases). This CDR3 comprises 14 residues. CDR1 is KGHSH and CDR2 is LQKENI in the germline V gene. Trimming took off 3 bases at V and 1 base at J, with 7 bases between the two ends.

A remark on this clone: This sample includes further DNA sequences coding for the same CDR3. In nucleotides, the CDR3 is TGTGCCTGGAGTCCCAGGGGAAATCAGCCCCAGCATTTT. Protein product: CAWSPRGNQPQHF. The chain combines TRBV30 with TRBJ1-5; TRBD1 is a possible D gene (6 bases). CDR1 and CDR2 from the germline V gene are GTSNPN and SVGIG (reference sequence). With 2 bases removed from V and 4 bases from J, the gap between germline ends came to 9 bases. CDR3 length: 13 amino acids.

The gene calls are TRBV3-1 (or the pseudogene TRBV3-2) and TRBJ1-3; 8 bases are a match to TRBD1. Losses at the gene ends were 4 bases for V and 7 bases for J; bases not matched to a gene: 9. Germline V gene lookup returns CDR1 LGHDT and CDR2 YNNKEL (reference sequence). The CDR3 contains 15 residues. CDR3 sequence (DNA): TGTGCCAGCAGCCCCGACAGGGGCCCCTTGAACACCATATATTTT. Encoded protein: CASSPDRGPLNTIYF.

The chain links TRBV7-9 to TRBJ2-7, with a tentative D call TRBD1 (6 bases). V was trimmed by 6 bases and J by 4 bases, leaving 13 bases between them. This CDR3 comprises 13 residues. CDR1 and CDR2 (germline): SEHNR, FQNEAQ (reference sequence). DNA of the CDR3: TGTGCCAGCAGAAAAACCAGGGGATACGAGCAGTACTTC. It yields the protein CASRKTRGYEQYF.

The chain combines TRBV5-1 with TRBJ2-1; D may be TRBD2 (6 bases). V was shortened by 3 bases and J by 8 bases, with 15 bases between the two germline ends. Looked up from germline, CDR1 is SGHRS and CDR2 is YFSETQ. The CDR3 consists of 14 residues. The CDR3 sequence is CASSYGRAGDEQFF. The CDR3 bases are TGCGCCAGCAGCTATGGCAGAGCGGGTGATGAGCAGTTCTTC. The variable domain in full, completed from reference TRBV5-1 and TRBJ2-1, reads KAGVTQTPRYLIKTRGQQVTLSCSPISGHRSVSWYQQTPGQGLQFLFEYFSETQRNKGNFPGRFSGRQFSNSRSEMNVSTLELGDSALYLCASSYGRAGDEQFFGPGTRLTVL.

The gene calls are TRBV28 and TRBJ1-2, with 8 bases lining up with TRBD1. The trim removed 3 bases at V and 7 bases at J, leaving 19 bases unmatched. CDR1 and CDR2 (germline): MDHEN, SYDVKM. The CDR3 has 18 residues. CDR3 sequence: CASSFILYGQGPGGGYTF. CDR3 nucleotides: TGTGCCAGCAGTTTCATCCTCTATGGACAGGGACCCGGGGGTGGCTACACCTTC.

This clone was picked up one time. The V and J genes are TRBV27 and TRBJ2-2; 7 positions agree with TRBD2. The CDR3 length is 15 residues. V shed 4 bases and J 3 bases; nucleotides not matched to a gene: 5. CDR1 and CDR2 (germline): MNHEY, SMNVEV (reference sequence). CDR3 residues: CASSSSSGHTGELFF. The CDR3 bases are TGTGCCAGCAGTTCGTCTAGCGGCCACACCGGGGAGCTGTTTTTT.

Here the CDR3 DNA reads TGTGCCTTAGCGGGAGGGCCGAACGAGCAGTACTTC. This translates into CALAGGPNEQYF. The rearrangement uses TRBV19 and TRBJ2-7, with 11 bases aligning to TRBD2. V dropped 11 bases and J dropped 5; count of bases not matched to a gene: 5. The CDR3 covers 12 residues. Germline V gene sequence: CDR1 LNHDA, CDR2 SQIVND (reference sequence).

This clone appeared a single time. The V gene is TRBV18, the J gene TRBJ1-1; 9 bases match TRBD1. V lost 2 bases to trimming and J lost 1 base; unmatched junction nucleotides: 8. Germline loops: CDR1 KGHSH, CDR2 LQKENI. This CDR3 region has 17 residues. DNA for the CDR3: TGTGCCAGCTCACCAGTCGGGACAGGGATAGGGAACACTGAAGCTTTCTTT. It yields the protein CASSPVGTGIGNTEAFF.